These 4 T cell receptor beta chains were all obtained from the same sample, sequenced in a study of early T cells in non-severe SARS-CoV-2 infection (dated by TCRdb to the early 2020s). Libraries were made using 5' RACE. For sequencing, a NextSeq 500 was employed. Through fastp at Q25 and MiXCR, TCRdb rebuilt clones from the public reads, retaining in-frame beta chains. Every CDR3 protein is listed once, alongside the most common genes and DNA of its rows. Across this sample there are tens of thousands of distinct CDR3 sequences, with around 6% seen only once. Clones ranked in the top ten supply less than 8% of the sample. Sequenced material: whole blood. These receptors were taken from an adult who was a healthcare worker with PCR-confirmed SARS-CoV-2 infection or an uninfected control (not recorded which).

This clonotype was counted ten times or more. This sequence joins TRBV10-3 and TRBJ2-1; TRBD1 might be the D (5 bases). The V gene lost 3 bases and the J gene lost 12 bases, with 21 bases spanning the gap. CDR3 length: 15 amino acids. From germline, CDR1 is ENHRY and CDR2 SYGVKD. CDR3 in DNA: TGTGCCATCAGTGATCAGGGCCCTCCTCTGGATGTGCAGTTCTTC. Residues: CAISDQGPPLDVQFF.

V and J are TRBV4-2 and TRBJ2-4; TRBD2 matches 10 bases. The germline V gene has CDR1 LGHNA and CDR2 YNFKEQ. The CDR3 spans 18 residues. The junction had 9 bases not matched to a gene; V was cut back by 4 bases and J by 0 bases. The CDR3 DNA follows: TGTGCCAGCAGCCCGAACCTAGCGGGGGCGCTAGCCAAAAACATTCAGTACTTC. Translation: CASSPNLAGALAKNIQYF.

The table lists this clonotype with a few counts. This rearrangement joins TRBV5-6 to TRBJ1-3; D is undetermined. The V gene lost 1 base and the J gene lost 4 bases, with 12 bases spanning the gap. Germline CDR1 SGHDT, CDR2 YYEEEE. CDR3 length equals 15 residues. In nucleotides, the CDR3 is TGTGCCAGCAGCTTGAGGAGCTCGACGGGAAACACCATATATTTT. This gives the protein CASSLRSSTGNTIYF.

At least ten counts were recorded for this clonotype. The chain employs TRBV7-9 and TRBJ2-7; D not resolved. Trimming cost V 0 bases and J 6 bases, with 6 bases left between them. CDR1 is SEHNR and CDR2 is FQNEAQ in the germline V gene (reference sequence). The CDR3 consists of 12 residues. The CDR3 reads CASSLAGIEQYF. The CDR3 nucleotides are TGTGCCAGCAGCTTAGCAGGGATCGAGCAGTACTTC.